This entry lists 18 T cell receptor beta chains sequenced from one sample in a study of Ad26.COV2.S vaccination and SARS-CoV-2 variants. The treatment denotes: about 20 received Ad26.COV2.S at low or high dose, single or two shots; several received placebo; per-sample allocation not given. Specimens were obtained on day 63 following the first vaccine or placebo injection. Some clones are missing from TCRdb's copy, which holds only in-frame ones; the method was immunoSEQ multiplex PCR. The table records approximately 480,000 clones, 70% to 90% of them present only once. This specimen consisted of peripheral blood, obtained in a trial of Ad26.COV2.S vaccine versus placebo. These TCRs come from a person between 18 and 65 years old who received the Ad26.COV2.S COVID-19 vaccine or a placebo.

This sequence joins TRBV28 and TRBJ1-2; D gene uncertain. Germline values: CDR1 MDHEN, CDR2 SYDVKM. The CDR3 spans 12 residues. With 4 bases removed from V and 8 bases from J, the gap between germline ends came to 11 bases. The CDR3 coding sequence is TGTGCCAGCAGTTCGGTAAACCTCGGCTACACCTTC. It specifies CASSSVNLGYTF.

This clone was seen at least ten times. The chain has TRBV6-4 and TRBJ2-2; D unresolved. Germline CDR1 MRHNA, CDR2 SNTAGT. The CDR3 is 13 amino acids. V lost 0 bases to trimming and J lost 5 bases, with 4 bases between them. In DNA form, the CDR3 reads TGTGCCAGCAGTGACTCTGCGACCGGGGAGCTGTTTTTT. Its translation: CASSDSATGELFF.

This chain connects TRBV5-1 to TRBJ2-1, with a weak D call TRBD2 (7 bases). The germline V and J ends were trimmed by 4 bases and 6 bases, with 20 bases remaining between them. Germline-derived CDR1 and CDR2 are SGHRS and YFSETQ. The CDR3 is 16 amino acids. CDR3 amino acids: CASSPGGGSGGNEQFF. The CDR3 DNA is TGCGCCAGCAGCCCCGGGGGCGGGAGTGGGGGCAATGAGCAGTTCTTC.

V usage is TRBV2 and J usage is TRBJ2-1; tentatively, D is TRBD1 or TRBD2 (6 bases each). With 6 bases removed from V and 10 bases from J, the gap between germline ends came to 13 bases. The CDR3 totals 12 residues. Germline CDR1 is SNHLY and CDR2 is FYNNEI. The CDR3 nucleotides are TGTGCCAGCAGCCAGGAGGGGGGCGAGCAGTTCTTC. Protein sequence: CASSQEGGEQFF. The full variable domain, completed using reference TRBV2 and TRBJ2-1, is EPEVTQTPSHQVTQMGQEVILRCVPISNHLYFYWYRQILGQKVEFLVSFYNNEISEKSEIFDDQFSVERPDGSNFTLKIRSTKLEDSAMYFCASSQEGGEQFFGPGTRLTVL.

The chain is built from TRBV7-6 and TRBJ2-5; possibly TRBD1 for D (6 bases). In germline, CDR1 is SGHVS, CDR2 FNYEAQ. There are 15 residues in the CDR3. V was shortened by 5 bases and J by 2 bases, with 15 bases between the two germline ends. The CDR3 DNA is TGTGCCAGCAGCGTGACCGGGACACAACAAGAGACCCAGTACTTC. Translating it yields CASSVTGTQQETQYF.

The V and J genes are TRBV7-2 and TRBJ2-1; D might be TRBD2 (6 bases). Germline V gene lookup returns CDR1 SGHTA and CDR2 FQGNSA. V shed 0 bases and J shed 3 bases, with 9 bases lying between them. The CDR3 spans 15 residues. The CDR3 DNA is TGTGCCAGCAGCTTAGCGGCGGGGAACTACAATGAGCAGTTCTTC. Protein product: CASSLAAGNYNEQFF.

CDR3 sequence reads: CASSQLEGTAPYF. The CDR3 bases are TGTGCCAGCAGCCAACTGGAGGGGACGGCTCCGTACTTC. The V and J genes are TRBV6-5 and TRBJ2-7, with a possible D match to TRBD2 (6 bases). Germline loops: CDR1 MNHEY, CDR2 SVGAGI. Trimming removed 6 bases at V and 12 bases at J, with 21 bases between. This CDR3 is built from 13 residues.

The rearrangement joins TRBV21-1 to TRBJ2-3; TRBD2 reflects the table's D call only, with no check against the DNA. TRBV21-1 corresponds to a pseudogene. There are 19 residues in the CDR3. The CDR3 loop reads CASSKVRASGIDLADTQYF. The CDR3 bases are TGTGCCAGCAGCAAAGTTAGGGCTAGCGGGATCGACCTTGCAGATACGCAGTATTTT.

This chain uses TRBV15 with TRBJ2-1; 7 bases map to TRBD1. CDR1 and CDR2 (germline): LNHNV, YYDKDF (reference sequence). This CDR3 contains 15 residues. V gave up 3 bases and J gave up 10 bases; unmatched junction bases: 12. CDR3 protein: CATSSPRGLAEEQFF. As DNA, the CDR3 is TGTGCCACCAGCAGCCCGAGGGGGCTGGCAGAAGAGCAGTTCTTC.

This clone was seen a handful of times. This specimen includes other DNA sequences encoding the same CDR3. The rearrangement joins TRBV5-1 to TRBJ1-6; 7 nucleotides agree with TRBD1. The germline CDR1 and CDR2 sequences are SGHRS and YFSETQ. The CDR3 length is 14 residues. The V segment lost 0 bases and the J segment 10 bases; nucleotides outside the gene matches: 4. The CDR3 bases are TGCGCCAGCAGCTTGGGACAGGGAAACTCACCCCTCCACTTT. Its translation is CASSLGQGNSPLHF. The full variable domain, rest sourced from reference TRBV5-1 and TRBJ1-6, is KAGVTQTPRYLIKTRGQQVTLSCSPISGHRSVSWYQQTPGQGLQFLFEYFSETQRNKGNFPGRFSGRQFSNSRSEMNVSTLELGDSALYLCASSLGQGNSPLHFGNGTRLTVT.

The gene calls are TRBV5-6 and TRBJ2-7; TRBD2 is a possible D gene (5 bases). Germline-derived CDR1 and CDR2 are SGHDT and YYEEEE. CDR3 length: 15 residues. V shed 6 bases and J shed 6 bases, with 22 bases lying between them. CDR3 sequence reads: CASTKWAGVAAEQYF. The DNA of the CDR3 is TGTGCCAGCACCAAATGGGCCGGGGTGGCAGCCGAGCAGTACTTC.

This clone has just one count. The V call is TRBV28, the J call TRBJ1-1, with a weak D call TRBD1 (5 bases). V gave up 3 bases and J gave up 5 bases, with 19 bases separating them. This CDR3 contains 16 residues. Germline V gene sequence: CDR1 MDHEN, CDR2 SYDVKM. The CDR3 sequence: CASSFPPARAGTEAFF. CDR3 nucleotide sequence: TGTGCCAGCAGTTTCCCTCCGGCCAGGGCTGGGACTGAAGCTTTCTTT.

CDR3 sequence reads: CASSLGQGKQETQYF. The DNA of the CDR3 is TGTGCCAGCAGCCTGGGACAGGGTAAACAAGAGACCCAGTACTTC. This rearrangement joins TRBV9 to TRBJ2-5; TRBD1 matches at 9 bases. The CDR3 consists of 15 residues. J gave up 2 bases and V 4 bases, and 6 bases lay outside the gene matches. Per germline, CDR1 SGDLS and CDR2 YYNGEE.

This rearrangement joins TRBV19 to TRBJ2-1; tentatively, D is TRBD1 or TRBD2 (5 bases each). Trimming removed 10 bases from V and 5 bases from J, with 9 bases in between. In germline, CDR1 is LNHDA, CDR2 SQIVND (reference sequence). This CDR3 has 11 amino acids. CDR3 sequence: CATGTHNEQFF. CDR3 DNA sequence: TGTGCCACCGGGACCCACAATGAGCAGTTCTTC.

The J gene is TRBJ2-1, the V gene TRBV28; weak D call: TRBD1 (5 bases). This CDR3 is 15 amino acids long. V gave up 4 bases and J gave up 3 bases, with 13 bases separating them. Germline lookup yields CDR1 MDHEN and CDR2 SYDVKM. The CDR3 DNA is TGTGCCAGCAGTTCGCAGGGCCAGGGCTACAATGAGCAGTTCTTC. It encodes CASSSQGQGYNEQFF.

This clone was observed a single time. CDR3 DNA sequence: TGTGCCAGCAGTGAATCGGCAGGTCTTGGAAAACTGTTTTTT. Translation: CASSESAGLGKLFF. V is TRBV2 and J is TRBJ1-4; D not certain. Per germline, CDR1 SNHLY and CDR2 FYNNEI. The CDR3 consists of 14 residues. V lost 2 bases to trimming and J lost 10 bases, with 14 bases between them.

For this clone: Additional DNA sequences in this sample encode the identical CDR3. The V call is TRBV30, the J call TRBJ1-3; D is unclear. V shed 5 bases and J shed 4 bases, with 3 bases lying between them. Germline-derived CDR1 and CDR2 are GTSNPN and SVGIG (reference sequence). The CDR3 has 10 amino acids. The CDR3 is CAWAGNTIYF. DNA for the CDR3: TGTGCCTGGGCGGGAAACACCATATATTTT.

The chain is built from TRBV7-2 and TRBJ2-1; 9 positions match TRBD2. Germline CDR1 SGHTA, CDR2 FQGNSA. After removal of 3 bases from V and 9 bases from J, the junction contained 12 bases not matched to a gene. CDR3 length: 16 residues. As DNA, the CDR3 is TGTGCCAGCAGCTTGTCCTTTGGCGGGAGGGGGGGTGAGCAGTTCTTC. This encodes CASSLSFGGRGGEQFF.